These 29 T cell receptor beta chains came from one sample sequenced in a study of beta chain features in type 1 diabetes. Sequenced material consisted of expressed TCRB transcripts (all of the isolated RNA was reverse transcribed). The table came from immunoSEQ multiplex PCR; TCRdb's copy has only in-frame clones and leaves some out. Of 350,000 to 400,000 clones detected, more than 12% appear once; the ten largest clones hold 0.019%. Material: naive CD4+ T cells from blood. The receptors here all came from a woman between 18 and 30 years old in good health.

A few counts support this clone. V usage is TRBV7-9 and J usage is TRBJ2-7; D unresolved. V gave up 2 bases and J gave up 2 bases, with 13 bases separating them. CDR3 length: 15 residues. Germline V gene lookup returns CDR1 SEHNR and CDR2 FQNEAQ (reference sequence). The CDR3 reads CASSLSGVSAYEQYF. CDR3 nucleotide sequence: TGTGCCAGCAGCTTATCAGGCGTCTCGGCCTACGAGCAGTACTTC.

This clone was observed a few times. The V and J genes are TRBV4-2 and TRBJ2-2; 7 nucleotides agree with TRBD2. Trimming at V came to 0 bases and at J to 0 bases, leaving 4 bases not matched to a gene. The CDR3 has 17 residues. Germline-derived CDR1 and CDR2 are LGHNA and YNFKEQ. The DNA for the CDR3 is TGTGCCAGCAGCCAAGATCGGCTAGCGGCGAACACCGGGGAGCTGTTTTTT. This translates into CASSQDRLAANTGELFF.

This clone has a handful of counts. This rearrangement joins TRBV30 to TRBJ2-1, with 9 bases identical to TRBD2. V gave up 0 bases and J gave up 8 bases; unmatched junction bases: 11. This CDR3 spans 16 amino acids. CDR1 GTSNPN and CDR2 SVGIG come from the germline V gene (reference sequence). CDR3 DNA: TGTGCCTGGAGTGTACAGGGGCTAGCGGGAAGAGATGAGCAGTTCTTC. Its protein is CAWSVQGLAGRDEQFF.

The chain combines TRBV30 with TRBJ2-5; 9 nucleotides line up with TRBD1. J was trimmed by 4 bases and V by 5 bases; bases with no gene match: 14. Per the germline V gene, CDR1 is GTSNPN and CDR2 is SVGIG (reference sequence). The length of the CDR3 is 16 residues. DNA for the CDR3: TGTGCCTGGGCACCACAGGGGGCGCAGGTCATAGAGACCCAGTACTTC. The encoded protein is CAWAPQGAQVIETQYF.

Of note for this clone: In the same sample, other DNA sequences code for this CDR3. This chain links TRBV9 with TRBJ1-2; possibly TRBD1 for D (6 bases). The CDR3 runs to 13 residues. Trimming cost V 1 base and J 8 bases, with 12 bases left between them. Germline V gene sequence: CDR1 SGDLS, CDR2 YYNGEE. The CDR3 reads CASSVSGVRGYTF. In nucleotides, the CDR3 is TGTGCCAGCAGCGTATCAGGGGTCAGAGGCTACACCTTC. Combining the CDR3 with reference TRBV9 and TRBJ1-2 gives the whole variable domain DSGVTQTPKHLITATGQRVTLRCSPRSGDLSVYWYQQSLDQGLQFLIQYYNGEERAKGNILERFSAQQFPDLHSELNLSSLELGDSALYFCASSVSGVRGYTFGSGTRLTVV.

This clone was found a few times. CDR3 sequence (DNA): TGTGCCAGCAAACGTACTAGCGGGGTCTACAATGAGCAGTTCTTC. This gives the protein CASKRTSGVYNEQFF. This sequence joins TRBV2 and TRBJ2-1; 10 positions match TRBD2. Germline loops: CDR1 SNHLY, CDR2 FYNNEI. After removal of 7 bases from V and 3 bases from J, the junction contained 6 bases not matched to a gene. This CDR3 has 15 amino acids.

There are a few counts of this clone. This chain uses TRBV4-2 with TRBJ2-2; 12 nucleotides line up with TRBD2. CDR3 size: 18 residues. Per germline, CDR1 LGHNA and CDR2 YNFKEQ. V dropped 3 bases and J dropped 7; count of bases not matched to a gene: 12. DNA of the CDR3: TGTGCCAGCAGCCAGGTACTAGCGGGAGGTATCTACAGCGGGGAGCTGTTTTTT. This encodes CASSQVLAGGIYSGELFF.

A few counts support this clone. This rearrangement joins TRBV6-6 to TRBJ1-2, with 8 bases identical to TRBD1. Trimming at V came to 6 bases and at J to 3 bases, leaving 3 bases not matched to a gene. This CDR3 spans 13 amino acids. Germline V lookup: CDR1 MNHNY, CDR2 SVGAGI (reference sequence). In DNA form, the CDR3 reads TGTGCCAGCAGCCCGACAGGGGACTATGGCTACACCTTC. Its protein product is CASSPTGDYGYTF.

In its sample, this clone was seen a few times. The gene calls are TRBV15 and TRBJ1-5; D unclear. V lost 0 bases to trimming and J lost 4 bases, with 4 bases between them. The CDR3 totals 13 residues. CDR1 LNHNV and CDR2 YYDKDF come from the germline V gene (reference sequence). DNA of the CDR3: TGTGCCACCAGCAGAGATCTTAATCAGCCCCAGCATTTT. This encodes CATSRDLNQPQHF.

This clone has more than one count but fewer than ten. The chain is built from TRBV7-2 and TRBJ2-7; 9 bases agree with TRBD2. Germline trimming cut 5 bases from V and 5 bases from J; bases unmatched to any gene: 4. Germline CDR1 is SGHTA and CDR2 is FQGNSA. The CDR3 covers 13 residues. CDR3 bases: TGTGCCAGCAGCATGGGACTAGCCAACGAGCAGTACTTC. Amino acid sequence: CASSMGLANEQYF.

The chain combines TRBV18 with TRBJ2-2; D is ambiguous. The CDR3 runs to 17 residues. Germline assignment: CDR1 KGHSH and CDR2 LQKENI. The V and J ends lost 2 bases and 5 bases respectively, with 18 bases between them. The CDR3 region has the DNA TGTGCCAGCTCACCAGTAATTACCAATTTCGCGACCGGGGAGCTGTTTTTT. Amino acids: CASSPVITNFATGELFF.

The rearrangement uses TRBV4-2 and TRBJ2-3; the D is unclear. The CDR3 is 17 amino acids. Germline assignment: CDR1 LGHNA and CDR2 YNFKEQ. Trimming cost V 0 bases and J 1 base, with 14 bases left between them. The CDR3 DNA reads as TGTGCCAGCAGCCAAGATGTCTCACTCCCCCGCACAGATACGCAGTATTTT. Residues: CASSQDVSLPRTDTQYF.

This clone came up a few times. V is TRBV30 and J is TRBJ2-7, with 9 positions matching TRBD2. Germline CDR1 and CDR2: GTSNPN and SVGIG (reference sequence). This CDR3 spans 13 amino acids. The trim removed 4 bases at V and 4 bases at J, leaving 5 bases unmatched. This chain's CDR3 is CAWTSGRYYEQYF. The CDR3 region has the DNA TGTGCCTGGACGAGCGGGAGGTATTACGAGCAGTACTTC.

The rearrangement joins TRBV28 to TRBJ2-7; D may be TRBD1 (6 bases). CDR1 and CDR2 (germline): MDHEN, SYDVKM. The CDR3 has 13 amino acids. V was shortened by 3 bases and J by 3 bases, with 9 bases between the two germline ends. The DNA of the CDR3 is TGTGCCAGCAGTTTTGCAGGGGTCTACGAGCAGTACTTC. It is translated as CASSFAGVYEQYF.

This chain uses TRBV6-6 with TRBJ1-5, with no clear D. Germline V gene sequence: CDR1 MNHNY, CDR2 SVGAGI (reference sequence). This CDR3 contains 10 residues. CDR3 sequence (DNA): TGTGCTAGCCACAATCAGCCCCAGCATTTT. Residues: CASHNQPQHF.

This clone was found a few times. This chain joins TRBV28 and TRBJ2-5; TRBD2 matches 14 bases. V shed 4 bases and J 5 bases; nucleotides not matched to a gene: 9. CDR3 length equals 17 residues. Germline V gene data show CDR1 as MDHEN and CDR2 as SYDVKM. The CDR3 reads CASSSSLGLAGAETQYF. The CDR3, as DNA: TGTGCCAGCAGTTCCTCATTGGGACTAGCGGGAGCCGAGACCCAGTACTTC.

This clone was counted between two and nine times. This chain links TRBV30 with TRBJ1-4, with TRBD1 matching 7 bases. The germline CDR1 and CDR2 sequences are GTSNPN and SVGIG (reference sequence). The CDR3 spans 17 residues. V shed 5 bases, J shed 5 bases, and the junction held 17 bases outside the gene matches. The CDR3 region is CAWAPTDRDSLNEKLFF. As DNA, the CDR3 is TGTGCCTGGGCCCCAACCGACCGGGACAGTCTGAATGAAAAACTGTTTTTT.

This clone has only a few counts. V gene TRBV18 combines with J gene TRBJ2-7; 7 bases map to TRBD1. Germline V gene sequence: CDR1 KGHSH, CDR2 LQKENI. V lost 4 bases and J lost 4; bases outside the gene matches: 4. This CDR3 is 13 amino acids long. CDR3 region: CASSRQGLYEQYF. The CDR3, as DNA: TGTGCCAGCTCACGACAGGGTCTATACGAGCAGTACTTC.

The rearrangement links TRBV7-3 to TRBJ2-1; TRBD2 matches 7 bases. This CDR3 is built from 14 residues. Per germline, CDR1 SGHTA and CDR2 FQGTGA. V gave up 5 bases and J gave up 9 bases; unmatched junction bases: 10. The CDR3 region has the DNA TGTGCCAGCAGCCCCCCGGGGGTAGCGGGTGAGCAGTTCTTC. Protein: CASSPPGVAGEQFF.

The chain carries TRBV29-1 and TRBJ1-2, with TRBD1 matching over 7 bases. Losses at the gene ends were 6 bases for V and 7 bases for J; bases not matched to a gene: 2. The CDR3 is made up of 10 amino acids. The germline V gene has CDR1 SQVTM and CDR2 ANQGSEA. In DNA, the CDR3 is TGCAGCGTGGGGGACAGTGGCTACACCTTC. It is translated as CSVGDSGYTF.

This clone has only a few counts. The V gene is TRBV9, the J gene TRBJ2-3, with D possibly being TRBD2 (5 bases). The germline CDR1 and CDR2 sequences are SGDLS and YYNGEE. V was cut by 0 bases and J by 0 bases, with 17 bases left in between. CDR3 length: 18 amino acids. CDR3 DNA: TGTGCCAGCAGCGTAGGGACGGGGAGAGGTTCTAGCACAGATACGCAGTATTTT. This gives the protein CASSVGTGRGSSTDTQYF.

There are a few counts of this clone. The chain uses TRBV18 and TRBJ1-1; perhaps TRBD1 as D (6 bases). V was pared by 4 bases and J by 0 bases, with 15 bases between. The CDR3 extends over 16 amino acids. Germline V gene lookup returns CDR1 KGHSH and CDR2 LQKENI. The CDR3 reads CASSQVQGRLNTEAFF. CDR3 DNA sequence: TGTGCCAGCTCACAGGTCCAGGGGCGATTGAACACTGAAGCTTTCTTT.

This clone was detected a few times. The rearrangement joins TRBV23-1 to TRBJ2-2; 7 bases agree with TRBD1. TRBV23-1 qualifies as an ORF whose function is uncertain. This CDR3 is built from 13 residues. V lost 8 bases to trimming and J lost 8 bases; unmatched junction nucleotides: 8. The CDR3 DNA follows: TGCGCCAGCGGGACAGATCCCGAGGGGGAGCTGTTTTTT. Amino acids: CASGTDPEGELFF.

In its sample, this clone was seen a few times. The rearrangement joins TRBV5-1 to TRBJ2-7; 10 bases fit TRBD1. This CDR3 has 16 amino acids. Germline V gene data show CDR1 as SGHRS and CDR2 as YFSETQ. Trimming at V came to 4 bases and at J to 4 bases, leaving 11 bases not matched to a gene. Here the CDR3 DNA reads TGCGCCAGCAGCCCCCGGGCCGGGACAGGGGATTACGAGCAGTACTTC. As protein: CASSPRAGTGDYEQYF.

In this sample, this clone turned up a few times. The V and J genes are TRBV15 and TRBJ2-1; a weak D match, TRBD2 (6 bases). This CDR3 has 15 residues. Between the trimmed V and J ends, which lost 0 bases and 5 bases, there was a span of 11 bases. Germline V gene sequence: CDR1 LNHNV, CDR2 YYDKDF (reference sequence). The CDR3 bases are TGTGCCACCAGCAGAGACGGGAGTTTAAACAATGAGCAGTTCTTC. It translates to CATSRDGSLNNEQFF.

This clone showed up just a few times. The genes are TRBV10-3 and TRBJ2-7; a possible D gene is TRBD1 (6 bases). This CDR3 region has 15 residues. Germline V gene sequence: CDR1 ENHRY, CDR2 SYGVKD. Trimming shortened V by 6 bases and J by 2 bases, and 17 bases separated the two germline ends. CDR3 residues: CAISSGVVGTYEQYF. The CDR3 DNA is TGTGCCATCAGCTCAGGGGTTGTCGGGACCTACGAGCAGTACTTC.

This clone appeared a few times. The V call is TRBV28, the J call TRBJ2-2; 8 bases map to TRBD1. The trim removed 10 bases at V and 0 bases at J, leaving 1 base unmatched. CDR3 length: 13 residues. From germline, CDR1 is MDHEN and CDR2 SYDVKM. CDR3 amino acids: CAIQGANTGELFF. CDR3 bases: TGTGCCATACAGGGGGCGAACACCGGGGAGCTGTTTTTT.

The CDR3 sequence is CASSGGLAGTEQYF. The CDR3 region has the DNA TGCGCCAGCAGCGGGGGACTAGCGGGAACCGAGCAGTACTTC. V usage is TRBV5-1 and J usage is TRBJ2-7; TRBD2 matches 13 bases. This CDR3 contains 14 residues. Germline CDR1 SGHRS, CDR2 YFSETQ. V lost 4 bases to trimming and J lost 6 bases; unmatched junction nucleotides: 4.

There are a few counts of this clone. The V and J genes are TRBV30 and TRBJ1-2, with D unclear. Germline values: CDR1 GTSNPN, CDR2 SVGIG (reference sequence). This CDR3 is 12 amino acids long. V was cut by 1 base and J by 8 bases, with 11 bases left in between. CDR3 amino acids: CAWSGHLGGYTF. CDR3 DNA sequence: TGTGCCTGGAGTGGACATCTTGGGGGCTACACCTTC.